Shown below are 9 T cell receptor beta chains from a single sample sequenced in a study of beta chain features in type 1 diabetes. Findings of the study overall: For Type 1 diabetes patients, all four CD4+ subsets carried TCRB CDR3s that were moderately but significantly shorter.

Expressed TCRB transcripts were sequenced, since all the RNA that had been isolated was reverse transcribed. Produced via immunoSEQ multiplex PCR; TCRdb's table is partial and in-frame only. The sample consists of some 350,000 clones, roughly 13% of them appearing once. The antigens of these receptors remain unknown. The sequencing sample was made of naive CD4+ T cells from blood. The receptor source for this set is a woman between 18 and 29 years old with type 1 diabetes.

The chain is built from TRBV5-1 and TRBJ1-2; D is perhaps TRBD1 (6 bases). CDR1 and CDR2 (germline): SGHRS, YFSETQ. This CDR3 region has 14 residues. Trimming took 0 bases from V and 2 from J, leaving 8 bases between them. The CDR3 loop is CASSLDGQNYGYTF. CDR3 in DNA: TGCGCCAGCAGCTTGGATGGACAGAACTATGGCTACACCTTC.

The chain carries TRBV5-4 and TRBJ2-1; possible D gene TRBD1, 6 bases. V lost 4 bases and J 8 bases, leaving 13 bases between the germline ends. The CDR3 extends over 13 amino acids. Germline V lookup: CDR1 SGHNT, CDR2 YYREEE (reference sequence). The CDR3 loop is CASSTYRVDEQFF. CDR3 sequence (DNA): TGTGCCAGCAGCACCTACAGGGTCGATGAGCAGTTCTTC.

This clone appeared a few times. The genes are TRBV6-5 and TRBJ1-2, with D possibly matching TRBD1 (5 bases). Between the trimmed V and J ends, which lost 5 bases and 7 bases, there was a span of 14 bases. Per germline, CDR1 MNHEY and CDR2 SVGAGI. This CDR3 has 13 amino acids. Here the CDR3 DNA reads TGTGCCAGCAGTCCCAGGGTTTACTCTGGCTACACCTTC. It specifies CASSPRVYSGYTF.

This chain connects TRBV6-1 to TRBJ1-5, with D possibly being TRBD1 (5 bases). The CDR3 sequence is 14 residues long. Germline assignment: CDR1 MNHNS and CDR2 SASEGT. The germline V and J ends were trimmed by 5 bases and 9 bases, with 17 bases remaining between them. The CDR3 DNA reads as TGTGCCAGCAGTAGGACACTTCAAGATGGGCCCCAGCATTTT. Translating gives CASSRTLQDGPQHF.

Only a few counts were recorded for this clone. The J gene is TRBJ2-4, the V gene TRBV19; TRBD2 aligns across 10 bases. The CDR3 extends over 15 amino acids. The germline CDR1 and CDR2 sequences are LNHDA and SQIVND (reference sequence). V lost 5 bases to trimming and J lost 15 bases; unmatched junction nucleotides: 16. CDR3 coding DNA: TGTGCCAGTAGTCTAACCGGGACTAGCGAATCTCCTCGGTACTTC. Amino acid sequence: CASSLTGTSESPRYF. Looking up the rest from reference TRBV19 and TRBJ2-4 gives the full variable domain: DGGITQSPKYLFRKEGQNVTLSCEQNLNHDAMYWYRQDPGQGLRLIYYSQIVNDFQKGDIAEGYSVSREKKESFPLTVTSAQKNPTAFYLCASSLTGTSESPRYFGAGTRLSVL.

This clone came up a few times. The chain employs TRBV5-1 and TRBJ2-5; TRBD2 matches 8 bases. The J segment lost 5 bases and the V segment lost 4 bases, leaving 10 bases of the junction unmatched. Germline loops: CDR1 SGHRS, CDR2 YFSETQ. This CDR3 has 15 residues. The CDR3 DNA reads TGCGCCAGCAGCCCGGGGAGCGGGAGACTTGAGACCCAGTACTTC. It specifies CASSPGSGRLETQYF.

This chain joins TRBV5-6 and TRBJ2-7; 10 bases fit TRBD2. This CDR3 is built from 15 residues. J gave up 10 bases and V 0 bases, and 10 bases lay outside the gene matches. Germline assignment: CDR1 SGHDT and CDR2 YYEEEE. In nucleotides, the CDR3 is TGTGCCAGCAGCTTGGATCCTAGCGGGAGTGGTGGTCAGTACTTC. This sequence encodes CASSLDPSGSGGQYF.

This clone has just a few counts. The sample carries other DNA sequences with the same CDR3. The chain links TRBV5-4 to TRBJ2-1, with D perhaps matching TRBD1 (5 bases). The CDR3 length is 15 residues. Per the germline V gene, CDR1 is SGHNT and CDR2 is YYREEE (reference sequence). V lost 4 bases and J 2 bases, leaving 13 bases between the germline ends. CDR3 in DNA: TGTGCCAGCAGCCGGACAACGAACACCTACAATGAGCAGTTCTTC. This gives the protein CASSRTTNTYNEQFF.

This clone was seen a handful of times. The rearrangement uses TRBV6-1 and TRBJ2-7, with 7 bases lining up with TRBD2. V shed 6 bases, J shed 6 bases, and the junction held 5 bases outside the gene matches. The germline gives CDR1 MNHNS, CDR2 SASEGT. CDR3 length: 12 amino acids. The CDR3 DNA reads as TGTGCCAGCAGCCAGCGGGAAAGCGAGCAGTACTTC. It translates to CASSQRESEQYF.